Here is one TCR beta chain with its context. These data belong to a study of T cells after somatic rescue of genetic block. Germline-derived CDR1 and CDR2 are MNHNS and SASEGT. The CDR3 is 15 amino acids. V was clipped by 2 bases and J by 0 bases, with 10 bases between them. Method: immunoSEQ multiplex PCR; TCRdb's copy keeps in-frame clones and lacks some. This table has roughly 120,000 clones, 75% to 95% appearing once. V usage is TRBV6-1 and J usage is TRBJ1-2, with a possible D match to TRBD1 (5 bases). Sequenced sample: peripheral blood mononuclear cells (PBMCs). The receptor was isolated from a woman between 18 and 29 years old. The CDR3 coding sequence is TGTGCCAGCAGTGAAAGGCGAGGGGCTAACTATGGCTACACCTTC. Its translation: CASSERRGANYGYTF.